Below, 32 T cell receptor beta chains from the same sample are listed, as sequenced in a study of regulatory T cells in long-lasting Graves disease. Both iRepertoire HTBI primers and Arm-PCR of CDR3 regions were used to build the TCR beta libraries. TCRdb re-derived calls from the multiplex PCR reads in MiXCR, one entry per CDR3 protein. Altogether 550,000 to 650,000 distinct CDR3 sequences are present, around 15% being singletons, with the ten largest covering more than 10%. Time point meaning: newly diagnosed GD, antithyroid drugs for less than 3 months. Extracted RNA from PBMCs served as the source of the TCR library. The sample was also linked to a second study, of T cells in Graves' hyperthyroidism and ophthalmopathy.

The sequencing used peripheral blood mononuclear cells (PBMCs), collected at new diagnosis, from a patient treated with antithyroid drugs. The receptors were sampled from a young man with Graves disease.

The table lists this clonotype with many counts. The CDR3 DNA reads TGTGCCAGCAGCGGAGGGAGGCAAGAGACCCAGTACTTC. This encodes CASSGGRQETQYF. V and J are TRBV7-3 and TRBJ2-5, with D possibly TRBD2 on 6 matching bases. Germline CDR1 is SGHTA and CDR2 is FQGTGA. The ends were cut back, 5 bases at V and 2 bases at J, with 9 bases in the middle. The CDR3 spans 13 residues.

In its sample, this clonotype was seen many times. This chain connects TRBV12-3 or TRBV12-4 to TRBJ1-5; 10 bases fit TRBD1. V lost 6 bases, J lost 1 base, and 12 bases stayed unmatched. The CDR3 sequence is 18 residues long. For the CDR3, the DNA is TGTGCCAGCAGCTTGGGGACAGGGGCTTCTAAGAGCAATCAGCCCCAGCATTTT. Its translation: CASSLGTGASKSNQPQHF.

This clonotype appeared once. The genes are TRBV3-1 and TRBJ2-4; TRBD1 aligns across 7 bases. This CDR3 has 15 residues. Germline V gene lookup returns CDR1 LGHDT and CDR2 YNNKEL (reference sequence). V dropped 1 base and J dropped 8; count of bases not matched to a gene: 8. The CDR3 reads CASSQVDRGLDIQYF. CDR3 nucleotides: TGTGCCAGCAGCCAAGTCGATAGGGGGCTTGACATTCAGTACTTC.

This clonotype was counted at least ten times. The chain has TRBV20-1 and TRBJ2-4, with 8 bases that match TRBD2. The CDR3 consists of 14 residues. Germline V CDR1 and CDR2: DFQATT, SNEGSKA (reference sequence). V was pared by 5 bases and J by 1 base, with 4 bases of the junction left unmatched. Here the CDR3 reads CSAGVAGAKNIQYF. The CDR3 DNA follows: TGCAGTGCTGGAGTAGCGGGGGCCAAAAACATTCAGTACTTC.

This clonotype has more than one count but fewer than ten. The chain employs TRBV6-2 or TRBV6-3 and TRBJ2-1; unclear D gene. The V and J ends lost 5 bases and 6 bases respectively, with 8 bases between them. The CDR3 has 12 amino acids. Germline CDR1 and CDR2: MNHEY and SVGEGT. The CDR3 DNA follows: TGTGCCAGCAGTGACCACCGCAATGAGCAGTTCTTC. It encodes CASSDHRNEQFF.

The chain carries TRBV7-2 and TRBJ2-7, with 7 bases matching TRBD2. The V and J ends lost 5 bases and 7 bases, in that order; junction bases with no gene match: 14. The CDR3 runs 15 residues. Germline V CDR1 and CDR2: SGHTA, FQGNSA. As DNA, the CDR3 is TGTGCCAGCAGCCCAAGCCGTGCGGGAGTAGGGGAGCAGTACTTC. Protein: CASSPSRAGVGEQYF.

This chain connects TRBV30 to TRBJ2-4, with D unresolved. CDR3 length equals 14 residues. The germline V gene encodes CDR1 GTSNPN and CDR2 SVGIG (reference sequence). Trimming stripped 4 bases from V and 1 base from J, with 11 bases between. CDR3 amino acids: CAWNGGAAKNIQYF. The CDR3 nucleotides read TGTGCCTGGAATGGCGGCGCGGCCAAAAACATTCAGTACTTC. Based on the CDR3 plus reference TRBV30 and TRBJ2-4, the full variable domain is SQTIHQWPATLVQPVGSPLSLECTVEGTSNPNLYWYRQAAGRGLQLLFYSVGIGQISSEVPQNLSASRPQDRQFILSSKKLLLSDSGFYLCAWNGGAAKNIQYFGAGTRLSVL.

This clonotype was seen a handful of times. CDR3: CASSPPRLLAENTIYF. CDR3 nucleotides: TGTGCCAGCTCACCACCGAGGCTGTTGGCGGAAAACACCATATATTTT. The rearrangement links TRBV18 to TRBJ1-3; no reliable D call. The CDR3 loop spans 16 amino acids. Germline lookup yields CDR1 KGHSH and CDR2 LQKENI. V lost 0 bases to trimming and J lost 6 bases, with 15 bases between them.

The CDR3 DNA reads as TGTGCTAGTGGTTTGTTCAATCCCTCGGGGGGGACAGGGAAACAGCCCCAGCATTTT. Translated: CASGLFNPSGGTGKQPQHF. J is TRBJ1-5 and V is TRBV12-5; TRBD1 matches 9 bases. The V and J ends lost 2 bases and 7 bases, in that order; junction bases with no gene match: 18. CDR3 size: 19 residues. CDR1 is LGHNT and CDR2 is FRNRAP in the germline V gene.

CDR3 amino acids: CASSQDLGIRYEQYF. The CDR3 nucleotides read TGTGCCAGCAGCCAAGATCTTGGAATACGCTACGAGCAGTACTTC. This chain links TRBV4-2 with TRBJ2-7; no clear D. This CDR3 has 15 amino acids. The germline CDR1 and CDR2 sequences are LGHNA and YNFKEQ. V lost 0 bases, J lost 3 bases, and 12 bases lay in between.

CDR3 protein: CASSFRLAGTYEQYF. CDR3 in DNA: TGTGCCAGCAGCTTTCGACTAGCGGGAACGTACGAGCAGTACTTC. The chain is built from TRBV5-5 and TRBJ2-7; 11 nucleotides agree with TRBD2. This CDR3 region has 15 residues. CDR1 and CDR2 from the germline V gene are SGHKS and YYEKEE (reference sequence). V shed 2 bases, J shed 4 bases, and the junction held 5 bases outside the gene matches.

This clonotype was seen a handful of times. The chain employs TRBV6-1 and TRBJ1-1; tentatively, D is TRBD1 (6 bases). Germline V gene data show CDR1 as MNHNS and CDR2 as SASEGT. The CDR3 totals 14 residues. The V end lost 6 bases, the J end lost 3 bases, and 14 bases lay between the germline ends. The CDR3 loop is CASRPQGSHTEAFF. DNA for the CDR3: TGTGCCAGCAGACCACAGGGTTCGCACACTGAAGCTTTCTTT.

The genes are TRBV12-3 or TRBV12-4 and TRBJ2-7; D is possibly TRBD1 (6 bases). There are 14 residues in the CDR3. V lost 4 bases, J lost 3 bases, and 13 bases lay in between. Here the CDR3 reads CASSSMGASYEQYF. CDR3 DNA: TGTGCCAGCAGTTCCATGGGGGCTAGCTACGAGCAGTACTTC.

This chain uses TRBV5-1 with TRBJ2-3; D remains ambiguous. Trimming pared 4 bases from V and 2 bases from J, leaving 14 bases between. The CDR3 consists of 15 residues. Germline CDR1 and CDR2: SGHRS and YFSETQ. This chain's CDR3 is CASSLGQATTDTQYF. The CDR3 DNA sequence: TGCGCCAGCAGCCTAGGTCAGGCGACCACAGATACGCAGTATTTT.

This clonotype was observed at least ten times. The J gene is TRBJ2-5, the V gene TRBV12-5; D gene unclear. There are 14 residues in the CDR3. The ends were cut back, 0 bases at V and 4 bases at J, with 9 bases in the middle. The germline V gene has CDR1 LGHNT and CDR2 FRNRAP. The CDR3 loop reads CASGLVEAGETQYF. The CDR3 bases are TGTGCTAGTGGTTTGGTAGAGGCTGGAGAGACCCAGTACTTC. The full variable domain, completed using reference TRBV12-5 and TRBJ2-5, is DARVTQTPRHKVTEMGQEVTMRCQPILGHNTVFWYRQTMMQGLELLAYFRNRAPLDDSGMPKDRFSAEMPDATLATLKIQPSEPRDSAVYFCASGLVEAGETQYFGPGTRLLVL.

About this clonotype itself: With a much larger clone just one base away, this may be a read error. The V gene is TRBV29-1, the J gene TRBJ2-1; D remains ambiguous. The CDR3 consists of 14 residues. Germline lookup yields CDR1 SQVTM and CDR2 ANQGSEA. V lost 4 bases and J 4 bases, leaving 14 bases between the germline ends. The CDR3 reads CSVADDSMYNEQFF. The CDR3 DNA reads TGCAGCGTTGCGGACGACTCGATGTACAATGAGCAGTTCTTC.

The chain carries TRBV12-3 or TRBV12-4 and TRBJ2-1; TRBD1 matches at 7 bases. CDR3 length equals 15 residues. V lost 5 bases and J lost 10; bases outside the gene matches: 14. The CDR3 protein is CASSNGQVLLEEQFF. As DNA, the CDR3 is TGTGCCAGCAGTAACGGACAGGTCCTTCTCGAGGAGCAGTTCTTC.

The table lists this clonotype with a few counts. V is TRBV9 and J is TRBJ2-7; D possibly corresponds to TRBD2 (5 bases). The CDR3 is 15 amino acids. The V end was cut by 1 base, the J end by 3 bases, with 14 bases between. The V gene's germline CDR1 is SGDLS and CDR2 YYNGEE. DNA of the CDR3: TGTGCCAGCAGCGTACGAGCGGAGGCCCACTACGAGCAGTACTTC. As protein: CASSVRAEAHYEQYF.

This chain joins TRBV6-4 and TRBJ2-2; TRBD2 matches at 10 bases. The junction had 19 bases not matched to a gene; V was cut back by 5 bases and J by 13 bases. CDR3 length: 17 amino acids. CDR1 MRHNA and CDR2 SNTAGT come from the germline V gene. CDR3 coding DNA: TGTGCCAGCAGTTACACTCTCCCGGGACTAGCGAATGAATTGCTGTTTTTT. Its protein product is CASSYTLPGLANELLFF.

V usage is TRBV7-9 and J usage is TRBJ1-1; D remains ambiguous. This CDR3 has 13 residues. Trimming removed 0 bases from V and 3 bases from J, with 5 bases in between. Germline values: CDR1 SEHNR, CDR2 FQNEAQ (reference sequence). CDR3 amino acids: CASSLAEDTEAFF. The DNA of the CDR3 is TGTGCCAGCAGCTTAGCTGAAGACACTGAAGCTTTCTTT.

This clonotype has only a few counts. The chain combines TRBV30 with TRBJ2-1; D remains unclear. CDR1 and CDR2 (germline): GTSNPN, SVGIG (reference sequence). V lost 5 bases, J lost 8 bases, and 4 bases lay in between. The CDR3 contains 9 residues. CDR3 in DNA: TGTGCCTGGGGGCATGAGCAGTTCTTC. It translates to CAWGHEQFF.

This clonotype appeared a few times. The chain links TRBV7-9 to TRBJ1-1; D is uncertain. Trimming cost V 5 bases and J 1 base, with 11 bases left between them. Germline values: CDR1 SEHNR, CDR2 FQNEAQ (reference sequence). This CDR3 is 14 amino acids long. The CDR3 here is CASSKTVANTEAFF. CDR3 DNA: TGTGCCAGCAGCAAGACCGTTGCGAACACTGAAGCTTTCTTT.

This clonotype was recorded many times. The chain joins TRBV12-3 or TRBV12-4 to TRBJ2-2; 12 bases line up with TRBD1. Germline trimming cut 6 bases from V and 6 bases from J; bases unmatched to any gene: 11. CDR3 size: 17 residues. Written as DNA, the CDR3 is TGTGCCAGCAGACCACTTCCGGGACAGGGGGCATCCGGGGAGCTGTTTTTT. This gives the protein CASRPLPGQGASGELFF.

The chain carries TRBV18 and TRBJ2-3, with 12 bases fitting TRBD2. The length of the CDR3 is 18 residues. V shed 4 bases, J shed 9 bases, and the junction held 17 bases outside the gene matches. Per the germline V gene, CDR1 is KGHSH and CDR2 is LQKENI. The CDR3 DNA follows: TGTGCCAGCTCACAGCTAGCGGGAGGGCCTGTTTCGTATCTGACGCAGTATTTT. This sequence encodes CASSQLAGGPVSYLTQYF. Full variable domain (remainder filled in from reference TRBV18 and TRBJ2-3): NAGVMQNPRHLVRRRGQEARLRCSPMKGHSHVYWYRQLPEEGLKFMVYLQKENIIDESGMPKERFSAEFPKEGPSILRIQQVVRGDSAAYFCASSQLAGGPVSYLTQYFGPGTRLTVL.

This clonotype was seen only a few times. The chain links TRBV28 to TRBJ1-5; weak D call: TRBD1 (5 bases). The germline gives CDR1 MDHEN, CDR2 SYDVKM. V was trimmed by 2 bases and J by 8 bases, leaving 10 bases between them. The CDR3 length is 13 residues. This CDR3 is CASSLGGTEPQHF. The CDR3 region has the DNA TGTGCCAGCAGTTTAGGAGGGACCGAGCCCCAGCATTTT.

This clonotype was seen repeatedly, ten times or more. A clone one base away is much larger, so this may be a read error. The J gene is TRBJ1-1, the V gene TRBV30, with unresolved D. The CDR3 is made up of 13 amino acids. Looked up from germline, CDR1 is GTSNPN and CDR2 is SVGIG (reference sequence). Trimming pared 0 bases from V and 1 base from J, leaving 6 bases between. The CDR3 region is CAWSVKGNTEAFF. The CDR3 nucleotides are TGTGCCTGGAGTGTAAAAGGGAACACTGAAGCTTTCTTT. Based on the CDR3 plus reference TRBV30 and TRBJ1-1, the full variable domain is SQTIHQWPATLVQPVGSPLSLECTVEGTSNPNLYWYRQAAGRGLQLLFYSVGIGQISSEVPQNLSASRPQDRQFILSSKKLLLSDSGFYLCAWSVKGNTEAFFGQGTRLTVV.

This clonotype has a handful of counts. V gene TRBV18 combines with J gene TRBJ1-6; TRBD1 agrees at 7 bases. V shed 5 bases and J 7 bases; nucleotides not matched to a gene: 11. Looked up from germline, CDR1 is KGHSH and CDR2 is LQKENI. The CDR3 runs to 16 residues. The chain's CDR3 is CASSSYTGTANSPLHF. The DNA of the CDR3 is TGTGCCAGCTCATCTTATACCGGGACAGCGAATTCACCCCTCCACTTT. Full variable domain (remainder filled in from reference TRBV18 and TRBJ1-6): NAGVMQNPRHLVRRRGQEARLRCSPMKGHSHVYWYRQLPEEGLKFMVYLQKENIIDESGMPKERFSAEFPKEGPSILRIQQVVRGDSAAYFCASSSYTGTANSPLHFGNGTRLTVT.

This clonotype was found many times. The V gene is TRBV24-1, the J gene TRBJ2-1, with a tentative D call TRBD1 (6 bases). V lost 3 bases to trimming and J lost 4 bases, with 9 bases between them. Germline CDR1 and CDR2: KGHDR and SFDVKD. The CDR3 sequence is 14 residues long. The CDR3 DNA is TGTGCCACCAGTGATGCGGACAGTTACAATGAGCAGTTCTTC. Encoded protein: CATSDADSYNEQFF.

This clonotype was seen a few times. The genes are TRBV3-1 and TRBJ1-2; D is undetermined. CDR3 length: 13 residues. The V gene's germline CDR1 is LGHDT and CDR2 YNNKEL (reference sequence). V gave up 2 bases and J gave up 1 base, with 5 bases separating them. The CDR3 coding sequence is TGTGCCAGCAGCCAAAGGAGTAACTATGGCTACACCTTC. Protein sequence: CASSQRSNYGYTF.

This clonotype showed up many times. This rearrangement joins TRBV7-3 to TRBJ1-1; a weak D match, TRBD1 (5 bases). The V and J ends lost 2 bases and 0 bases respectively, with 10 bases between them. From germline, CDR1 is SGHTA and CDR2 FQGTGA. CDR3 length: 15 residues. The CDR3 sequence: CASSLSGGLNTEAFF. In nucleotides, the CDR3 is TGTGCCAGCAGCTTATCGGGGGGATTGAACACTGAAGCTTTCTTT. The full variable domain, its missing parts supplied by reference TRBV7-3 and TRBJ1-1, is GAGVSQTPSNKVTEKGKYVELRCDPISGHTALYWYRQSLGQGPEFLIYFQGTGAADDSGLPNDRFFAVRPEGSVSTLKIQRTERGDSAVYLCASSLSGGLNTEAFFGQGTRLTVV.

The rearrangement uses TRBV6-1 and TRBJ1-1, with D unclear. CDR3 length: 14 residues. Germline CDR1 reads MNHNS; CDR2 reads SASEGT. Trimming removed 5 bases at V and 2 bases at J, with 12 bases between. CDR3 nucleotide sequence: TGTGCCAGCAGTACGCTCCGGGGTAACACTGAAGCTTTCTTT. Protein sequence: CASSTLRGNTEAFF.

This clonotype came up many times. The CDR3 is CASSFSGGRGSYEQYF. For the CDR3, the DNA is TGTGCCAGCAGTTTTTCTGGCGGGAGAGGTAGCTACGAGCAGTACTTC. This chain joins TRBV28 and TRBJ2-7, with 7 nucleotides matching TRBD2. The CDR3 extends over 16 amino acids. The germline V gene encodes CDR1 MDHEN and CDR2 SYDVKM. V was pared by 3 bases and J by 3 bases, with 11 bases of the junction left unmatched.